This T cell receptor beta chain comes out of a study of type 1 and type 2 diabetes patients. The CDR3 has 13 amino acids. Per germline, CDR1 MDHEN and CDR2 SYDVKM. With 5 bases clipped from V and 5 bases from J, the junction kept 5 bases outside the gene matches. The PCR template was genomic DNA. A primer set of 30 forward and 13 reverse primers amplified the CDR3. TCRdb redid the calling of the multiplex PCR reads with MiXCR, one entry per CDR3 protein. The table includes about 270,000 distinct CDR3 sequences, around 50% detected once. Points on this clonotype: This is likely a read error, given that the CDR3 carries no conserved phenylalanine or tryptophan at its end.

This clonotype was sampled from a man younger than 35 with type 2 diabetes. The rearrangement uses TRBV28 and TRBJ2-5; 7 positions match TRBD1. Sequenced: peripheral blood mononuclear cells (PBMCs). The chain's CDR3 is CASSAQTGETQYL. CDR3 nucleotides: TGTGCCAGCAGTGCACAGACAGGGGAGACCCAGTACCTC.